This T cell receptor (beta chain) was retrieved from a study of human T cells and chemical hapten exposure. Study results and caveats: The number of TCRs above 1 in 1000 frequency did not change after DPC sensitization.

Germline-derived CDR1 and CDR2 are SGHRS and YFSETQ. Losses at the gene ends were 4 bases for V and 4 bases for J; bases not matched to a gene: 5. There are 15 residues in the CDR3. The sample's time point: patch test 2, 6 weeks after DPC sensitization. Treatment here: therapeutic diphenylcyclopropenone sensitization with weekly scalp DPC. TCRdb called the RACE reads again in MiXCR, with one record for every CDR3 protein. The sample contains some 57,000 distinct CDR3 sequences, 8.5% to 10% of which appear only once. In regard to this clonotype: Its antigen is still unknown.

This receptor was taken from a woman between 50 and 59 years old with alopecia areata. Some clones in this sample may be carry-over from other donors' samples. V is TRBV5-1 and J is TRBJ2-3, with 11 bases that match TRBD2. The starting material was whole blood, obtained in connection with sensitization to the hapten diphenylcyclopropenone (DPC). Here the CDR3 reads CASSQLAGAPDTQYF. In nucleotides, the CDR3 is TGCGCCAGCAGCCAACTAGCGGGAGCTCCAGATACGCAGTATTTT.